The 17 T cell receptor beta chains presented below share a single source sample, sequenced in a study of T cell responses to AZD1222 COVID-19 vaccine. TCRdb's table, derived via immunoSEQ multiplex PCR, lists solely in-frame clones and lacks some. The sample includes about 140,000 clones, about 92% of them seen just once. The sequencing used peripheral blood, collected 28 days after the second AZD1222 dose. The receptor set was obtained from an adult who received the AZD1222 COVID-19 vaccine.

As DNA, the CDR3 is TGCGCCAGCAGCTTGGTTGAGGGTAGACCTGGAAACACCATATATTTT. This gives the protein CASSLVEGRPGNTIYF. J is TRBJ1-3 and V is TRBV5-1; D is unclear. The germline CDR1 and CDR2 sequences are SGHRS and YFSETQ. This CDR3 region has 16 residues. Trimming left V 0 bases short and J 2 bases short, with 12 bases between.

The chain has TRBV15 and TRBJ1-4; D may be TRBD1 (6 bases). V shed 5 bases and J shed 0 bases, with 13 bases lying between them. Germline assignment: CDR1 LNHNV and CDR2 YYDKDF (reference sequence). There are 16 residues in the CDR3. The CDR3 region is CATSPRGGATNEKLFF. In DNA form, the CDR3 reads TGTGCCACCAGCCCAAGGGGGGGTGCAACTAATGAAAAACTGTTTTTT.

This clone was picked up one time. J is TRBJ1-2 and V is TRBV19; D not certain. The germline CDR1 and CDR2 sequences are LNHDA and SQIVND (reference sequence). Trimming stripped 6 bases from V and 5 bases from J, with 7 bases between. The CDR3 loop spans 11 amino acids. Here the CDR3 reads CASSDRYGYTF. Here the CDR3 DNA reads TGTGCCAGTAGCGATCGGTATGGCTACACCTTC.

This rearrangement joins TRBV28 to TRBJ2-1, with a weak D call TRBD1 (6 bases). The CDR3 is made up of 15 amino acids. Looked up from germline, CDR1 is MDHEN and CDR2 is SYDVKM. Trimming cost V 5 bases and J 4 bases, with 15 bases left between them. The CDR3 bases are TGTGCCAGCAGTCGACCGGGACACCTTTACAATGAGCAGTTCTTC. Amino acids: CASSRPGHLYNEQFF.

The V gene is TRBV19, the J gene TRBJ2-1; 10 nucleotides align to TRBD2. The CDR3 sequence is 21 residues long. CDR1 and CDR2 (germline): LNHDA, SQIVND (reference sequence). After removal of 7 bases from V and 0 bases from J, the junction contained 21 bases not matched to a gene. The CDR3 sequence: CASIPARASGGLSSSYNEQFF. Here the CDR3 DNA reads TGTGCCAGTATCCCCGCCAGGGCTAGCGGGGGACTAAGTAGCTCCTACAATGAGCAGTTCTTC.

This clone has just one count. This chain links TRBV9 with TRBJ2-1, with TRBD2 identical over 10 bases. Germline values: CDR1 SGDLS, CDR2 YYNGEE. Losses at the gene ends were 0 bases for V and 9 bases for J; bases not matched to a gene: 3. The CDR3 extends over 14 amino acids. CDR3 amino acids: CASSVGTSGLEQFF. The CDR3 nucleotides read TGTGCCAGCAGCGTAGGGACTAGCGGACTTGAGCAGTTCTTC.

CDR3 protein: CASSLNYEQYF. The CDR3 DNA follows: TGTGCCAGCAGCCTCAATTACGAGCAGTACTTC. The V gene is TRBV6-2 or TRBV6-3, the J gene TRBJ2-7; D call uncertain. Trimming pared 6 bases from V and 4 bases from J, leaving 7 bases between. There are 11 residues in the CDR3. Germline CDR1 MNHEY, CDR2 SVGEGT.

The CDR3 DNA sequence: TGTGCCAGCAAACCCCGGGACAGGGGTAGCACTGAAGCTTTCTTT. Translation: CASKPRDRGSTEAFF. The V and J genes are TRBV27 and TRBJ1-1; 10 bases line up with TRBD1. The germline V gene encodes CDR1 MNHEY and CDR2 SMNVEV (reference sequence). This CDR3 is 15 amino acids long. Trimming took 7 bases from V and 4 from J; bases not matched to a gene: 9.

CDR3: CASSTWDSRHQETQYF. In nucleotides, the CDR3 is TGCGCCAGCAGCACCTGGGACAGCCGACACCAAGAGACCCAGTACTTC. The J gene is TRBJ2-5, the V gene TRBV5-1; 7 positions match TRBD1. The J segment lost 0 bases and the V segment lost 4 bases, leaving 9 bases of the junction unmatched. The CDR3 loop spans 16 amino acids. Germline V gene lookup returns CDR1 SGHRS and CDR2 YFSETQ.

The V gene is TRBV19, the J gene TRBJ1-5; 10 bases map to TRBD1. The CDR3 is made up of 15 amino acids. CDR1 is LNHDA and CDR2 is SQIVND in the germline V gene (reference sequence). J was trimmed by 5 bases and V by 4 bases; bases with no gene match: 5. CDR3 amino acids: CASSRDRGRDQPQHF. The CDR3 DNA reads TGTGCCAGTAGTAGGGACAGGGGAAGGGATCAGCCCCAGCATTTT.

This clone was found once. This CDR3 is CASTPAGFRGNTIYF. The CDR3 coding sequence is TGTGCCAGCACCCCAGCCGGGTTCCGGGGAAACACCATATATTTT. The chain couples TRBV7-2 to TRBJ1-3, with D hard to call. In germline, CDR1 is SGHTA, CDR2 FQGNSA. CDR3 length: 15 residues. Trimming pared 7 bases from V and 4 bases from J, leaving 17 bases between. Complete variable domain (other parts from reference TRBV7-2 and TRBJ1-3): GAGVSQSPSNKVTEKGKDVELRCDPISGHTALYWYRQSLGQGLEFLIYFQGNSAPDKSGLPSDRFSAERTGGSVSTLTIQRTQQEDSAVYLCASTPAGFRGNTIYFGEGSWLTVV.

The rearrangement links TRBV28 to TRBJ1-5; tentatively, D is TRBD1 (5 bases). V was shortened by 6 bases and J by 2 bases, with 17 bases between the two germline ends. This CDR3 spans 16 amino acids. Germline CDR1 reads MDHEN; CDR2 reads SYDVKM. The CDR3 loop reads CASRLGRQGGNQPQHF. The DNA for the CDR3 is TGTGCCAGCAGATTGGGACGCCAAGGGGGCAATCAGCCCCAGCATTTT. Complete variable domain (other parts from reference TRBV28 and TRBJ1-5): DVKVTQSSRYLVKRTGEKVFLECVQDMDHENMFWYRQDPGLGLRLIYFSYDVKMKEKGDIPEGYSVSREKKERFSLILESASTNQTSMYLCASRLGRQGGNQPQHFGDGTRLSIL.

The chain combines TRBV28 with TRBJ1-2; D uncertain. The CDR3 loop spans 13 amino acids. Trimming stripped 7 bases from V and 1 base from J, with 10 bases between. Germline V CDR1 and CDR2: MDHEN, SYDVKM. CDR3 residues: CASKTTHNYGYTF. The CDR3 coding sequence is TGTGCCAGCAAAACAACGCATAACTATGGCTACACCTTC.

There are a few counts of this clone. The V and J genes are TRBV9 and TRBJ2-2, with TRBD1 matching 8 bases. The CDR3 has 17 residues. CDR1 and CDR2 (germline): SGDLS, YYNGEE. V lost 4 bases to trimming and J lost 4 bases; unmatched junction nucleotides: 12. CDR3 in DNA: TGTGCCAGCAGCACACGGCTGGACAGGGTGTCCACCGGGGAGCTGTTTTTT. Translation gives CASSTRLDRVSTGELFF.

The V gene is TRBV4-1, the J gene TRBJ1-1; TRBD1 matches at 10 bases. Per germline, CDR1 MGHRA and CDR2 YSYEKL. V dropped 4 bases and J dropped 0; count of bases not matched to a gene: 5. The CDR3 contains 16 residues. This CDR3 reads CASSPYDRGLNTEAFF. In DNA form, the CDR3 reads TGCGCCAGCAGCCCCTACGACAGGGGGCTGAACACTGAAGCTTTCTTT.

CDR3 bases: TGTGCCAGCAGTTTTTCGGGTCACGGCCTCAATGAGCAGTTCTTC. Residues: CASSFSGHGLNEQFF. The chain has TRBV27 and TRBJ2-1; D not certain. Trimming left V 3 bases short and J 6 bases short, with 15 bases between. Germline V gives CDR1 MNHEY, CDR2 SMNVEV (reference sequence). This CDR3 is built from 15 residues.

The rearrangement uses TRBV12-3 or TRBV12-4 and TRBJ1-2; TRBD1 is a possible D gene (6 bases). The CDR3 is 13 amino acids. V was pared by 3 bases and J by 4 bases, with 9 bases between. CDR3: CASSLDSSYGYTF. As DNA, the CDR3 is TGTGCCAGCAGTTTGGACAGCAGCTATGGCTACACCTTC.